Below are 18 T cell receptor beta chains sequenced from a single sample in a study of blood T cell repertoires in COVID-19. Generated by immunoSEQ multiplex PCR, the TCRdb table keeps only in-frame clones and is missing some. Of under 350,000 clones listed, around 85% are singletons. Sequencing input: peripheral blood. Source of these receptors: a woman in her seventies with acute or convalescent COVID-19.

The V gene is TRBV9, the J gene TRBJ1-3; no reliable D call. Germline V gene sequence: CDR1 SGDLS, CDR2 YYNGEE. This CDR3 is 14 amino acids long. The germline V and J ends were trimmed by 1 base and 0 bases, with 5 bases remaining between them. This chain's CDR3 is CASSVLPSGNTIYF. Written as DNA, the CDR3 is TGTGCCAGCAGCGTACTCCCCTCTGGAAACACCATATATTTT.

V is TRBV18 and J is TRBJ2-6; tentatively, D is TRBD1 (6 bases). With 3 bases removed from V and 3 bases from J, the gap between germline ends came to 12 bases. CDR1 is KGHSH, CDR2 LQKENI, per germline. This CDR3 comprises 16 residues. The CDR3 protein is CASSPLGTLGANVLTF. In nucleotides, the CDR3 is TGTGCCAGCTCACCGCTCGGGACACTTGGGGCCAACGTCCTGACTTTC.

The chain has TRBV5-4 and TRBJ1-2; the match to TRBD1 covers 7 bases. This CDR3 contains 16 residues. The ends lost 6 bases at V and 8 bases at J; junction bases unmatched: 19. Germline-derived CDR1 and CDR2 are SGHNT and YYREEE (reference sequence). The CDR3 here is CASTLIGGQMSKGYTF. CDR3 in DNA: TGTGCCAGCACTCTGATCGGGGGACAGATGAGTAAAGGCTACACCTTC. The variable domain in full, with the rest retrieved from reference TRBV5-4 and TRBJ1-2, is ETGVTQSPTHLIKTRGQQVTLRCSSQSGHNTVSWYQQALGQGPQFIFQYYREEENGRGNFPPRFSGLQFPNYSSELNVNALELDDSALYLCASTLIGGQMSKGYTFGSGTRLTVV.

Turning to this clone: One junction end does not reproduce the germline sequence, and a read error may be involved. This chain joins TRBV3-1 (or the pseudogene TRBV3-2) and TRBJ1-2; D is possibly TRBD1 (6 bases). The CDR3 has 14 amino acids. CDR1 LGHDT and CDR2 YNNKEL come from the germline V gene (reference sequence). The CDR3 protein is CASNQDRQARSYTF. Here the CDR3 DNA reads TGTGCCAGCAACCAAGATAGACAGGCGAGAAGCTACACCTTC.

The chain employs TRBV19 and TRBJ1-5; possibly TRBD1 for D (5 bases). Germline assignment: CDR1 LNHDA and CDR2 SQIVND (reference sequence). The V and J ends lost 7 bases and 3 bases respectively, with 13 bases between them. The CDR3 totals 14 residues. The CDR3 DNA reads TGTGCCAGTAAGGGGAACACTCCCAATCAGCCCCAGCATTTT. Amino acids: CASKGNTPNQPQHF.

This chain uses TRBV4-1 with TRBJ2-3, with D uncertain. The ends were cut back, 0 bases at V and 4 bases at J, with 14 bases in the middle. CDR1 is MGHRA, CDR2 YSYEKL, per germline. The CDR3 extends over 16 amino acids. Written as DNA, the CDR3 is TGCGCCAGCAGCCAAGACGGCGGTTCCCGACCAGATACGCAGTATTTT. Encoded protein: CASSQDGGSRPDTQYF.

CDR3 nucleotide sequence: TGTGCCAGTTCTTCCCCCCAGCGAGGTGAAAAACTGTTTTTT. It is translated as CASSSPQRGEKLFF. The chain has TRBV19 and TRBJ1-4, with D unclear. Looked up from germline, CDR1 is LNHDA and CDR2 is SQIVND (reference sequence). The ends were cut back, 8 bases at V and 7 bases at J, with 17 bases in the middle. The CDR3 runs 14 residues.

The chain couples TRBV6-5 to TRBJ1-1, with 9 bases that match TRBD1. V trimming: 7 bases; J trimming: 4 bases; junction bases outside the gene matches: 10. Germline lookup yields CDR1 MNHEY and CDR2 SVGAGI. This CDR3 has 15 amino acids. Here the CDR3 DNA reads TGTGCCAGCATTCTGACAGGGGGAGGCGGCACTGAAGCTTTCTTT. This codes for CASILTGGGGTEAFF.

The J gene is TRBJ2-2, the V gene TRBV5-1; 7 nucleotides line up with TRBD1. V lost 3 bases to trimming and J lost 5 bases; unmatched junction nucleotides: 7. The CDR3 spans 15 residues. Germline assignment: CDR1 SGHRS and CDR2 YFSETQ. This CDR3 is CASSSGTATTGELFF. The CDR3 DNA reads TGCGCCAGCAGCTCCGGGACAGCTACTACCGGGGAGCTGTTTTTT.

This chain joins TRBV30 and TRBJ2-2, with D possibly TRBD1 on 6 matching bases. From germline, CDR1 is GTSNPN and CDR2 SVGIG (reference sequence). The CDR3 runs to 13 residues. V dropped 2 bases and J dropped 7 bases, with 11 bases sitting between them. The CDR3 nucleotides read TGTGCCTGGAGTAAGGACAGAGGCGGGGAGCTGTTTTTT. Translated, it gives CAWSKDRGGELFF.

The chain uses TRBV10-3 and TRBJ1-2, with 9 bases that match TRBD1. The junction had 5 bases not matched to a gene; V was cut back by 6 bases and J by 0 bases. In germline, CDR1 is ENHRY, CDR2 SYGVKD. The CDR3 spans 15 residues. DNA of the CDR3: TGTGCCATCAGGGGACAGGGACGAGCTAACTATGGCTACACCTTC. Protein sequence: CAIRGQGRANYGYTF.

The chain employs TRBV19 and TRBJ1-1; D remains unclear. This CDR3 has 14 amino acids. V was cut by 3 bases and J by 0 bases, with 8 bases left in between. Germline lookup yields CDR1 LNHDA and CDR2 SQIVND (reference sequence). CDR3 protein: CASSMSHLNTEAFF. CDR3 in DNA: TGTGCCAGTAGTATGAGCCACCTGAACACTGAAGCTTTCTTT.

J is TRBJ1-3 and V is TRBV20-1; D is unclear. The V end lost 3 bases, the J end lost 0 bases, and 12 bases lay between the germline ends. This CDR3 contains 15 residues. The V gene's germline CDR1 is DFQATT and CDR2 SNEGSKA (reference sequence). CDR3: CSASAGAFSGNTIYF. The CDR3 coding sequence is TGCAGTGCTAGTGCGGGAGCCTTCTCTGGAAACACCATATATTTT.

Here the CDR3 reads CATSRGGPGLTQYF. In nucleotides, the CDR3 is TGTGCCACCAGCAGAGGGGGCCCCGGCCTTACGCAGTATTTT. The chain recombines TRBV15 with TRBJ2-3; tentative D call: TRBD1 (5 bases). The CDR3 has 14 residues. V shed 1 base and J shed 8 bases, with 13 bases lying between them. From germline, CDR1 is LNHNV and CDR2 YYDKDF (reference sequence).

This chain connects TRBV18 to TRBJ2-1, with TRBD1 matching over 7 bases. The CDR3 spans 13 residues. The J segment lost 8 bases and the V segment lost 4 bases, leaving 5 bases of the junction unmatched. The V gene's germline CDR1 is KGHSH and CDR2 LQKENI. In DNA form, the CDR3 reads TGTGCCAGCTCACTAGGGGGCCTAGATGAGCAGTTCTTC. Its translation: CASSLGGLDEQFF. Full variable domain (missing parts from reference TRBV18 and TRBJ2-1): NAGVMQNPRHLVRRRGQEARLRCSPMKGHSHVYWYRQLPEEGLKFMVYLQKENIIDESGMPKERFSAEFPKEGPSILRIQQVVRGDSAAYFCASSLGGLDEQFFGPGTRLTVL.

This clone is a singleton in its sample. The rearrangement joins TRBV3-1 (or the pseudogene TRBV3-2) to TRBJ2-1; a weak D match, TRBD2 (6 bases). CDR1 LGHDT and CDR2 YNNKEL come from the germline V gene (reference sequence). The CDR3 extends over 17 amino acids. V lost 4 bases, J lost 6 bases, and 22 bases lay in between. The CDR3 coding sequence is TGTGCCAGCAGCCGTAACCTACGGGGCGACGGGGGCAATGAGCAGTTCTTC. Translated: CASSRNLRGDGGNEQFF.

The rearrangement uses TRBV18 and TRBJ1-2; 10 bases are shared with TRBD1. Germline V gene sequence: CDR1 KGHSH, CDR2 LQKENI. V was clipped by 3 bases and J by 2 bases; unmatched bases: 12. CDR3 length: 18 residues. CDR3 sequence reads: CASSPRLTGGAGNYGYTF. Here the CDR3 DNA reads TGTGCCAGCTCACCCCGGTTGACAGGGGGCGCGGGAAACTATGGCTACACCTTC.

This clone was picked up a small number of times. The J gene is TRBJ1-2, the V gene TRBV14; D gene uncertain. The CDR3 has 13 residues. With 2 bases removed from V and 4 bases from J, the gap between germline ends came to 8 bases. Germline CDR1 and CDR2: SGHDN and FVKESK. CDR3 DNA: TGTGCCAGCAGCCAACAGCGCGGCTATGGCTACACCTTC. This encodes CASSQQRGYGYTF.